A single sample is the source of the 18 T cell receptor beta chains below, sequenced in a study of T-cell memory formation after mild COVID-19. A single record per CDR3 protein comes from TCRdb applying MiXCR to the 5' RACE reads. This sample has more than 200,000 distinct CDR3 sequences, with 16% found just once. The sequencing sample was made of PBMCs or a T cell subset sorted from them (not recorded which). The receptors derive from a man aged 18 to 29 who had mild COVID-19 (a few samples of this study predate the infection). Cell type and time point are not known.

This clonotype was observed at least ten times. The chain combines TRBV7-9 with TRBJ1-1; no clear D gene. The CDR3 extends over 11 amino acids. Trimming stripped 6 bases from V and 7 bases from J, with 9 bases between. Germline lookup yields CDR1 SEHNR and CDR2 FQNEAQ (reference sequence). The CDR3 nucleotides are TGTGCCAGCAGTCGCCAAGGTGAAGCTTTCTTT. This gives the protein CASSRQGEAFF.

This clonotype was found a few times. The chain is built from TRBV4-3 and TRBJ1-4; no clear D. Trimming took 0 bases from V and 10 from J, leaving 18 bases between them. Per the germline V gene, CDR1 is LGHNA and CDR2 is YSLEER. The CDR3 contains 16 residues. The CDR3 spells CASSQDTRRRLGKLFF. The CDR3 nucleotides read TGCGCCAGCAGCCAAGACACGAGGAGGCGGCTTGGAAAACTGTTTTTT.

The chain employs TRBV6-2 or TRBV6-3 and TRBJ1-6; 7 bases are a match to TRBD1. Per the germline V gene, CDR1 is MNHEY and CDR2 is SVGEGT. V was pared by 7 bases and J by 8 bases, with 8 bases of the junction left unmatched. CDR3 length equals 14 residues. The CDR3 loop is CASTTDRRDSPLHF. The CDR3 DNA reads TGTGCCAGCACCACGGACAGGCGAGATTCACCCCTCCACTTT.

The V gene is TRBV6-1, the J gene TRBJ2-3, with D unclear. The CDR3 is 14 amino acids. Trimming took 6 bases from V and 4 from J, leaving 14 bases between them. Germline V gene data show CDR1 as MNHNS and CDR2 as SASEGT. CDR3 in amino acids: CASSQGWRSDTQYF. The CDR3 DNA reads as TGTGCCAGCAGCCAAGGGTGGAGATCAGATACGCAGTATTTT.

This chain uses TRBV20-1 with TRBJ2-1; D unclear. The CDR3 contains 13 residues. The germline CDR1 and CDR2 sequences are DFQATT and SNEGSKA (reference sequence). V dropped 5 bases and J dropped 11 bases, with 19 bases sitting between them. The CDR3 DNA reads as TGCAGTGCTTCAATCAGCGACGGGTTAAAGCAGTTCTTC. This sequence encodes CSASISDGLKQFF.

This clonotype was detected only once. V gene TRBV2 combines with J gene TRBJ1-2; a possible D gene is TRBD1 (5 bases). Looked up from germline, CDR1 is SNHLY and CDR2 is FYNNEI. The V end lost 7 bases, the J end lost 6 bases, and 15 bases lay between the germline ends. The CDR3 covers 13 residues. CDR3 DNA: TGTGCCAGCAAGGAAGGCAGGGTCGATGGCTACACCTTC. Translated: CASKEGRVDGYTF.

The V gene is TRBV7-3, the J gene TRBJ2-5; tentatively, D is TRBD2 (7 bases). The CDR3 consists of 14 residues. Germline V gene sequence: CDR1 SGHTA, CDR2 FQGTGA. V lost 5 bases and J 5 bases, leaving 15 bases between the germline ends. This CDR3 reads CASSRGGDPETQYF. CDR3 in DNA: TGTGCCAGCAGCCGAGGGGGGGATCCTGAGACCCAGTACTTC.

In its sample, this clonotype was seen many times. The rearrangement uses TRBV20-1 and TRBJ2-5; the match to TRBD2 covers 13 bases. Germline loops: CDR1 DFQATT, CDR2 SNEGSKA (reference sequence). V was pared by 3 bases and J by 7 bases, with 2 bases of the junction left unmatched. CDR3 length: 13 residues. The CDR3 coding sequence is TGCAGTGCTAGCGGGACTAGCGGGATGACCCAGTACTTC. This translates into CSASGTSGMTQYF.

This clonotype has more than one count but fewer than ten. The CDR3, as DNA: TGTGCCAGCAGCTTAAGTACGGCGGGAGAGACCCAGTACTTC. The encoded protein is CASSLSTAGETQYF. The chain joins TRBV7-3 to TRBJ2-5, with D possibly being TRBD2 (5 bases). The length of the CDR3 is 14 residues. The germline V and J ends were trimmed by 1 base and 4 bases, with 10 bases remaining between them. Germline CDR1 SGHTA, CDR2 FQGTGA.

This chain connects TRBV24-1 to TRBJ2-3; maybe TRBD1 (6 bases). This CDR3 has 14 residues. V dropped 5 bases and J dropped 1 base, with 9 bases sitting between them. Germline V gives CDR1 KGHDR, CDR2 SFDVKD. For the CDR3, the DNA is TGTGCCACCAGTGCGGCAGGGGGCACAGATACGCAGTATTTT. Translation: CATSAAGGTDTQYF.

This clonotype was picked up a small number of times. The CDR3 DNA sequence: TGTGCCAGCATCCGGACTATCTATGCAGATACGCAGTATTTT. As protein: CASIRTIYADTQYF. The chain links TRBV6-1 to TRBJ2-3; D may be TRBD2 (6 bases). Germline assignment: CDR1 MNHNS and CDR2 SASEGT. The germline V and J ends were trimmed by 7 bases and 4 bases, with 15 bases remaining between them. The CDR3 has 14 residues.

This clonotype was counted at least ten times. CDR3 protein: CASSQALTDRAPYGYTF. CDR3 in DNA: TGCGCCAGCAGCCAAGCCCTAACCGACAGGGCTCCTTATGGCTACACCTTC. The chain uses TRBV4-3 and TRBJ1-2; 7 bases align to TRBD1. With 1 base clipped from V and 5 bases from J, the junction kept 13 bases outside the gene matches. Germline-derived CDR1 and CDR2 are LGHNA and YSLEER. This CDR3 has 17 amino acids.

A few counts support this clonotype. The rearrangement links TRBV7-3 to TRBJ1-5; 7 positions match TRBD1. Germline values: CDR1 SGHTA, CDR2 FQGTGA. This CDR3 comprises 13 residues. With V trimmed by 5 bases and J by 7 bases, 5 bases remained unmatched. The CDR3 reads CASSKGQAQPQHF. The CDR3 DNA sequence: TGTGCCAGCAGCAAAGGACAGGCCCAGCCCCAGCATTTT.

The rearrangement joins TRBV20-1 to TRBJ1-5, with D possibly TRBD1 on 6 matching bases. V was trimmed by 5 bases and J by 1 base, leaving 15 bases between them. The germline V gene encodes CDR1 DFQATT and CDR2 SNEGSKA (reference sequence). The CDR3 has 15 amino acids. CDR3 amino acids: CSARGGGPSNQPQHF. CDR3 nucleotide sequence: TGCAGTGCTCGGGGGGGGGGCCCCAGCAATCAGCCCCAGCATTTT.

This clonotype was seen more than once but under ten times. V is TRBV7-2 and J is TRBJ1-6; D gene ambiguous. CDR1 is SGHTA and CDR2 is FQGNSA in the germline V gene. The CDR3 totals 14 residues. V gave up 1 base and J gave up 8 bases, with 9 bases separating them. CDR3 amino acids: CASSLVGEDSPLHF. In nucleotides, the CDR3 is TGTGCCAGCAGCTTAGTCGGGGAGGATTCACCCCTCCACTTT.

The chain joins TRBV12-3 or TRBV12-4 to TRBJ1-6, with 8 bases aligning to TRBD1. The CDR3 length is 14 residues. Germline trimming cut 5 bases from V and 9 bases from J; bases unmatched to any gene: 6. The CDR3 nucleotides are TGTGCCAGCAGTCGTGACAGGGGAGGTTCACCCCTCCACTTT. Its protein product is CASSRDRGGSPLHF.

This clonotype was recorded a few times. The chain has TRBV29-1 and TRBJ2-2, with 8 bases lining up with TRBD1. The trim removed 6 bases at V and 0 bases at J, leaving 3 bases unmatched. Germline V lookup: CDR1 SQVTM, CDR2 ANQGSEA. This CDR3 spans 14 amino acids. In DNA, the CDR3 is TGCAGCGTACTGGACAGGGCGAACACCGGGGAGCTGTTTTTT. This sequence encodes CSVLDRANTGELFF.

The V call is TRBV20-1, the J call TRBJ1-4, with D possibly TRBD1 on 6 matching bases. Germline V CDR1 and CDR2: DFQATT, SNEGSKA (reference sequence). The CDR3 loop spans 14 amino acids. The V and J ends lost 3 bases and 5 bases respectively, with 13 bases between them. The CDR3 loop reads CSASQTGRNEKLFF. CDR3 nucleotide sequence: TGCAGTGCTAGCCAGACAGGCAGGAATGAAAAACTGTTTTTT.